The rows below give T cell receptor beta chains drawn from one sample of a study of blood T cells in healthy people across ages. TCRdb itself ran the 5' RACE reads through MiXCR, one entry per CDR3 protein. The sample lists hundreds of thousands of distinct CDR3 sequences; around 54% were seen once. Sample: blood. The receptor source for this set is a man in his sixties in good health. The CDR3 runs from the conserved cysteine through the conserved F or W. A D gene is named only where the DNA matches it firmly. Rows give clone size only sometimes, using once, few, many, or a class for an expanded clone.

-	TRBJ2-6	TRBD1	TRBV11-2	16	TGTGCCAGCGGATCGGGACAGGCTGATGGGGCCAACGTCCTGACTTTC	CASGSGQADGANVLTF
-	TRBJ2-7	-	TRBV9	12	TGTGCCAGCAGCGTATGGGGAGGCGAGCAGTACTTC	CASSVWGGEQYF
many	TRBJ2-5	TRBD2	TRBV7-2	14	TGTGCCAGCAGCTTACAAGCGGGGGGAGAGACCCAGTACTTC	CASSLQAGGETQYF
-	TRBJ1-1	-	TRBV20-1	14	TGCAGTGCTAGAGTCTCAGGGCTGAACACTGAAGCTTTCTTT	CSARVSGLNTEAFF
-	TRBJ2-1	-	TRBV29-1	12	TGCAGCGTTGGGGGACCACCCCGCGAGCAGTTCTTC	CSVGGPPREQFF
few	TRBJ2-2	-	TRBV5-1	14	TGCGCCAGCAGCTTGGGACAGGAAACCGGGGAGCTGTTTTTT	CASSLGQETGELFF
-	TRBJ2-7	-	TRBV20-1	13	TGCAGTGCTAGACGAATGGGCTCGCACGAGCAGTACTTC	CSARRMGSHEQYF
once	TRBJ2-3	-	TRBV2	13	TGTGCCAGCAGTTGGCTAGCCGCAGATACGCAGTATTTT	CASSWLAADTQYF
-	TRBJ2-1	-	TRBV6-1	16	TGTGCCAGCAGGGATCAAGACCCTCAAACCGGGAATGAGCAGTTCTTC	CASRDQDPQTGNEQFF
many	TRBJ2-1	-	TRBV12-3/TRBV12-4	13	TGTGCCAGCAGTTTACCCAACACGCCGGAGCAGTTCTTC	CASSLPNTPEQFF
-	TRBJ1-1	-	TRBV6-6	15	TGTGCCAGCAGTTACACGGAATACGTCTACACTGAAGCTTTCTTT	CASSYTEYVYTEAFF
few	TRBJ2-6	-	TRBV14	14	TGTGCCAGCAGCCGTACAGGGAGGACCAACGTCCTGACTTTC	CASSRTGRTNVLTF
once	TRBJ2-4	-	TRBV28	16	TGTGCCAGCAGTTTAATCGGACAGTTAGCCAAAAACATTCAGTACTTC	CASSLIGQLAKNIQYF
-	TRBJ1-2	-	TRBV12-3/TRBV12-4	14	TGTGCCAGCAGTTTAGGGCAGGGTTTAGCCGGCTACACCTTC	CASSLGQGLAGYTF
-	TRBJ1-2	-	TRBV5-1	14	TGCGCCAGCACCTCGGGGGGCGCCGGCTATGGCTACACCTTC	CASTSGGAGYGYTF
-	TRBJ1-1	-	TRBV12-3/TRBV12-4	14	TGTGCCAGCAGTTTAATACCTATGAACACTGAAGCTTTCTTT	CASSLIPMNTEAFF
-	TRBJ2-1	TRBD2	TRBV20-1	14	TGCAGTGCTAGGTCACGGGGGGGCAACAATGAGCAGTTCTTC	CSARSRGGNNEQFF
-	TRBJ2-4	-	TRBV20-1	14	TGCAGTGCGCACGACAACCTAGCCAAAAACATTCAGTACTTC	CSAHDNLAKNIQYF
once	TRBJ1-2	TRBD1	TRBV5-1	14	TGCGCCAGCAGCTGGGGGGACAGGCCCGCGCCTTACACCTTC	CASSWGDRPAPYTF
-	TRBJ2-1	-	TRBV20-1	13	TGCAGTGCTAGGAAAGGGGGGGGCGATGAGCAGTTCTTC	CSARKGGGDEQFF
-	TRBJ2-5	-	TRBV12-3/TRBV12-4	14	TGTGCCAGCAGTCAGGGGAGCGGCCAAGAGACCCAGTACTTC	CASSQGSGQETQYF
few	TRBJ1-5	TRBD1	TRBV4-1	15	TGCGCCAGCAGCCAAGAGAGGACAGGGCATCAGCCCCAGCATTTT	CASSQERTGHQPQHF
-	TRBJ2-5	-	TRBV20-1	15	TGCAGTGCAGAAGCAGGAGGACCTTTCCAAGAGACCCAGTACTTC	CSAEAGGPFQETQYF
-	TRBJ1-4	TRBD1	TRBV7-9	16	TGTGCCAGCAGCTCGGACAGGGTGGGACTAGATGAAAAACTGTTTTTT	CASSSDRVGLDEKLFF
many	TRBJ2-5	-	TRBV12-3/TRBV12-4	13	TGTGCCAGCAGTTTAGGGGCCCCAGAGACCCAGTACTTC	CASSLGAPETQYF
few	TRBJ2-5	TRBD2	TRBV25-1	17	TGTGCCAGCAGTGACCTTCCAGCGGGGGCACCCGTGGAGACCCAGTACTTC	CASSDLPAGAPVETQYF
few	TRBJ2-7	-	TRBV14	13	TGTGCCAGCAGCCAGGCTTCCGGGCTCCCGGGGTACTTC	CASSQASGLPGYF
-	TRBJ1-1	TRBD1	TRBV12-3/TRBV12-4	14	TGTGCCAGCAGTTTAAGGGGGCGCGGGACTGAAGCTTTCTTT	CASSLRGRGTEAFF
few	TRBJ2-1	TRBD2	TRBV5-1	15	TGCGCCAGCAGCTTGGCACTAGCGGGGTTCGATGAGCAGTTCTTC	CASSLALAGFDEQFF
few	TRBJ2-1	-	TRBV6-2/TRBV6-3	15	TGTGCCAGCAGTTTGTTAACGCCCGGCTACAATGAGCAGTTCTTC	CASSLLTPGYNEQFF
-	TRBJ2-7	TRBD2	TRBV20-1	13	TGCAGTGTGGGGGGGGGGAAATCCTACGAGCAGTACTTC	CSVGGGKSYEQYF
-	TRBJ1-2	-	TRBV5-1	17	TGCGCCAGCAGCTTGGTGCCCCGGACAGCTTTGGACTATGGCTACACCTTC	CASSLVPRTALDYGYTF
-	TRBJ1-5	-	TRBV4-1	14	TGCGCCAGCAGCCAAGATTGGCGAGGACAGCCCCAGCATTTT	CASSQDWRGQPQHF
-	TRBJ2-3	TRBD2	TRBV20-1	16	TGCAGTGCTAGAGATTGGGGACTAGTGGGCACAGATACGCAGTATTTT	CSARDWGLVGTDTQYF
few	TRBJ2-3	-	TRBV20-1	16	TGCAGTGCTAGACCCTGGGGGCCCACATTAACAGATACGCAGTATTTT	CSARPWGPTLTDTQYF
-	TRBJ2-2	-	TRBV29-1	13	TGCAGCGTGGGGCAATTCCCGGCCGGGGAGCTGTTTTTT	CSVGQFPAGELFF
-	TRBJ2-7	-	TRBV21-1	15	TGTGCCAGCAGCATTACAGGGCGGAGGAGTCTCGAGCAGTACTTC	CASSITGRRSLEQYF
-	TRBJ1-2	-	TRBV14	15	TGTGCCAGCAGCCAAGCCGGGACCGGGGCCTATGGCTACACCTTC	CASSQAGTGAYGYTF
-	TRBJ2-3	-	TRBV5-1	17	TGCGCCAGCAGCCTACGCCCCGGGACCCTGCCGCAAGATACGCAGTATTTT	CASSLRPGTLPQDTQYF
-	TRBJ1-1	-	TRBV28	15	TGTGCCAGCAGTCCCAGCAACAGGGTTGGCACTGAAGCTTTCTTT	CASSPSNRVGTEAFF